This section outlines one TCR beta chain sequence together with its context. A second PCR, run for roughly 7 to 12 cycles, used a sample-barcoded 5' primer plus a J-beta primer mix. Each of the cDNA molecules was tagged by a template-switch adaptor with 12 random nucleotides. A single record per CDR3 protein comes from TCRdb applying MiXCR to the 5' RACE reads. The repertoire has hundreds of thousands of distinct CDR3 sequences, about 42% of them found once; the top ten carry approximately 19%. This sample was included in a study of blood T cells in healthy people across ages. After removal of 6 bases from V and 6 bases from J, the junction contained 6 bases not matched to a gene. The V gene's germline CDR1 is SGHTA and CDR2 FQGNSA. This CDR3 is 15 amino acids long.

The sequenced material came from blood. This sequence joins TRBV7-2 and TRBJ2-4; TRBD2 aligns across 12 bases. The TCR was taken from a man aged 55-75 years in good health. The CDR3 DNA is TGTGCCAGCAGGGAGACTAGCGGGAGTAGAAACATTCAGTACTTC. Translated, it gives CASRETSGSRNIQYF. Full variable domain (remainder filled in from reference TRBV7-2 and TRBJ2-4): GAGVSQSPSNKVTEKGKDVELRCDPISGHTALYWYRQSLGQGLEFLIYFQGNSAPDKSGLPSDRFSAERTGGSVSTLTIQRTQQEDSAVYLCASRETSGSRNIQYFGAGTRLSVL.